The clone carrying this TCR beta chain was counted a single time. Its antigen remains unknown. The data derive from a study of OX40 agonist ivuxolimab in advanced cancers. Repertoires were generated with immunoSEQ multiplex PCR, while TCRdb's copy carries only in-frame clones and drops some. This table has about 51,000 clones, more than 65% appearing once. CDR3 size: 15 residues. Study-wide points: The study observed clonal expansion of CD4+ and CD8+ blood T cells by week 6 at 0.1 to 3.0 mg/kg.

V and J are TRBV21-1 and TRBJ2-7; TRBD1, as called in the table, went unchecked against the DNA. TRBV21-1 is designated a pseudogene. This specimen consisted of CD4+ or CD8+ T cells sorted from blood, obtained in a trial of the OX40 agonist ivuxolimab. The receptor was derived from an adult with an advanced solid tumor such as melanoma, head and neck, liver or kidney cancer. CDR3 in DNA: TGTGCCAGCAGCAAAGCGCATGGGGCCTACTACGAGCAGTACTTC. Translating it yields CASSKAHGAYYEQYF.